One TCR beta chain is described in this entry. These data are taken from a study of blood T cell repertoires in COVID-19. Study-level information: Acute and convalescent COVID-19 specimens originated in the United States, Italy and Spain.

Trimming left V 0 bases short and J 7 bases short, with 10 bases between. Germline lookup yields CDR1 MNHEY and CDR2 SVGAGI. The CDR3 loop spans 14 amino acids. The repertoire was sequenced with immunoSEQ multiplex PCR; TCRdb's copy has only in-frame clones and lacks some. This sample has 250,000 to 400,000 clones, with roughly 90% found just once. This clonotype originated in a woman between 25 and 40 years old with COVID-19, enrolled during active disease. This chain connects TRBV6-5 to TRBJ1-5; no reliable D call. The sequenced sample was peripheral blood. CDR3 sequence reads: CASSYSGRGQPQHF. The DNA for the CDR3 is TGTGCCAGCAGTTACTCTGGCCGCGGGCAGCCCCAGCATTTT.